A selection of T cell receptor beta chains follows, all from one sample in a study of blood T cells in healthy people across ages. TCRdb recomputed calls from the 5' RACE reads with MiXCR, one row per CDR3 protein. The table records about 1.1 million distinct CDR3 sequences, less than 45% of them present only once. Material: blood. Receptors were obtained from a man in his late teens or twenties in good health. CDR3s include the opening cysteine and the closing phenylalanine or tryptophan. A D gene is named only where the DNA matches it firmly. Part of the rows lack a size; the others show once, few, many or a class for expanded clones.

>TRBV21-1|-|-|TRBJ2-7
TGTGCCAGCAGCACACCTGTGGGACAGGGTGGGTACGAGCAGTACTTC
CASSTPVGQGGYEQYF
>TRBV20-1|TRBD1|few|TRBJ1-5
TGCAGTGCTAGTTCCGGGACAGATAATCAGCCCCAGCATTTT
CSASSGTDNQPQHF
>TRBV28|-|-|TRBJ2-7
TGTGCCAGCAGTTTAAGGTGCGAGCAGTACTTC
CASSLRCEQYF
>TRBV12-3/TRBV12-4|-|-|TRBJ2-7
TGTGCCAGCAGTTTAGGGGTGAAATTGCTTTACAATGAGCAGTACTTC
CASSLGVKLLYNEQYF
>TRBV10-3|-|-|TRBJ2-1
TGTGCCGCCCATCTTCGGGAAACCGATGAGCAGTTCTTC
CAAHLRETDEQFF
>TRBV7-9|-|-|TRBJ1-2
TGTGCCAGCAGCTCCCCGGGGGACTATGGCTACACCTTC
CASSSPGDYGYTF
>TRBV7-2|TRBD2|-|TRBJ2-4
TGTGCCAGCAGCTTATGGGCTAGCGGGGGGAGGACCAAAAACATTCAGTACTTC
CASSLWASGGRTKNIQYF
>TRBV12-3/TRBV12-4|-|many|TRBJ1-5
TGTGCCAGCAGTTACAGGGAAAATCAGCCCCAGCATTTT
CASSYRENQPQHF
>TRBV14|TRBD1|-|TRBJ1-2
TGTGCCAGCAGCCAAGCGGACAGGGACATCTATGGCTACACCTTC
CASSQADRDIYGYTF
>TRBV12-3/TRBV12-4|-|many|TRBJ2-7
TGTGCCAGCAGTTTAGAGTTCTCCTACGAGCAGTACTTC
CASSLEFSYEQYF
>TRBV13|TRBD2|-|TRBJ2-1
TGTGCCAGCAGCCCGCGACTAGCGGGAGGGGTTGAGCAGTTCTTC
CASSPRLAGGVEQFF
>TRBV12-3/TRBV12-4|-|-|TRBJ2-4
TGTGCCAGCAGTCAATCAGGGGACGCCATTCAGTACTTC
CASSQSGDAIQYF
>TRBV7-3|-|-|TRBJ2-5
TGTGCCAGCAGTCTTGGCCCACAACAAGAGACCCAGTACTTC
CASSLGPQQETQYF
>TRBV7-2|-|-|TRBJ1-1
TGTGCCAGCAGCCCCCACGGGGGGCTGGCTGAAGCTTTCTTT
CASSPHGGLAEAFF
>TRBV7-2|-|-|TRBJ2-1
TGTGCCAGCAGCTTGCGGACGGCCTCCTACAATGAGCAGTTCTTC
CASSLRTASYNEQFF
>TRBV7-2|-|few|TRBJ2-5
TGTGCCAGCAGCTCTATAGTAGGGGCGGTGACCCAGTACTTC
CASSSIVGAVTQYF
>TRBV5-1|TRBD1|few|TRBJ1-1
TGCGCCAGCAGCCCCGGGACAGGGGGAGCGAACACTGAAGCTTTCTTT
CASSPGTGGANTEAFF
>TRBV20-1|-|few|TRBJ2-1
TGCAGTGCTAGAGATGGCCAGGGGATAGGTGAGCAGTTCTTC
CSARDGQGIGEQFF
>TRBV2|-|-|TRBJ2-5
TGTGCCAGCGGTCGCCCATTACTGACGCCGTCGGATGAGCAGTACTTC
CASGRPLLTPSDEQYF
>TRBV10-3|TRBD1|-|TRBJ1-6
TGTGCCGCCCGGACAGGGGTTGATTCACCCCTCCACTTT
CAARTGVDSPLHF
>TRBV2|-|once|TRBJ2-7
TGTGCCAGCCTCCCTCAAGGCGAGCAGTACTTC
CASLPQGEQYF
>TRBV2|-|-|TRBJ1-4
TGTGCCAGCATTGGGGAGGGATATGAAAAACTGTTTTTT
CASIGEGYEKLFF
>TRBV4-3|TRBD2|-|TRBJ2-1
TGCGCCAGCAGCCAAGATTGGCTAGCGGGAAACAATGAGCAGTTCTTC
CASSQDWLAGNNEQFF
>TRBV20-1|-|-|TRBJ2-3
TGCAGTGCCCGCACGGGAGATACGCAGTATTTT
CSARTGDTQYF
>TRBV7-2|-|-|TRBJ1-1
TGTGCCAGCAGTCACCCAGGGGACGCTGAAGCTTTCTTT
CASSHPGDAEAFF
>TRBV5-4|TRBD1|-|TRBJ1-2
TGTGCCAGCAGCCCCCTGACAGGGTCGTCCGCCTATGGCTACACCTTC
CASSPLTGSSAYGYTF
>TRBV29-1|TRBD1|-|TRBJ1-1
TGCAGCGCTGAACAGGGGCGGGCTGAAGCTTTCTTT
CSAEQGRAEAFF
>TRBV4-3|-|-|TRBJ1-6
TGCGCCAGCAGCCAAGGGACAGAAAATTCACCCCTCCACTTT
CASSQGTENSPLHF
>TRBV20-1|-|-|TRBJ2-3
TGCAGTGCCGGGCCCCTAGCAATTCAGTCTGATACGCAGTATTTT
CSAGPLAIQSDTQYF
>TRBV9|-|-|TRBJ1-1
TGTGCCAGCAGCCCCCTGGTCCTTGCCGCCGACACTGAAGCTTTCTTT
CASSPLVLAADTEAFF
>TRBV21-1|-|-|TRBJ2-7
TGTGCCAGCAGCAACCCGGCGAGATACGAGCAGTACTTC
CASSNPARYEQYF
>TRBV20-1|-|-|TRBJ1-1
TGCAGTGCTAGAGAGGGTGCTCGACCTGAAGCTTTCTTT
CSAREGARPEAFF
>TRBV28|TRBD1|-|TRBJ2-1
TGTGCCAGCAGTTCTCACCGGTCGACAGGGGACCCCAATGAGCAGTTCTTC
CASSSHRSTGDPNEQFF
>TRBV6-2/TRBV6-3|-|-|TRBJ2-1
TGTGCCAGCAGTTATCTAATTGAGCAGTTCTTC
CASSYLIEQFF
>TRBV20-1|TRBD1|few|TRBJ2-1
TGCAGTGCTAGAGCGGGACAGCATGAGCAGTTCTTC
CSARAGQHEQFF
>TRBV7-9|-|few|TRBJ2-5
TGTGCCAGCAGCTTAGATACCAGGGAGACCCAGTACTTC
CASSLDTRETQYF
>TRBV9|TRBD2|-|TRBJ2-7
TGTGCCAGCAGCGCGAAGGCCACTAGCGGGGTCTACGAGCAGTACTTC
CASSAKATSGVYEQYF
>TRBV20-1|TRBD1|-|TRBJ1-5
TGCAGTGCCATAGGGGACAGGGGAGAGTATAGCAATCAGCCCCAGCATTTT
CSAIGDRGEYSNQPQHF
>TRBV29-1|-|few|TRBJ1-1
TGCAGCGTTGAAGGCCGGGATTGGAACACTGAAGCTTTCTTT
CSVEGRDWNTEAFF
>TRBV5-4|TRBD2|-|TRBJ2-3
TGTGTCAGCAGCTTGGACCTAGCGGGGGGTAGCACAGATACGCAGTATTTT
CVSSLDLAGGSTDTQYF
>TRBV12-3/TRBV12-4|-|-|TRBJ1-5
TGTGCCAGCAGTTTAGTTGGCAGGGGAGGCCAGCCCCAGCATTTT
CASSLVGRGGQPQHF
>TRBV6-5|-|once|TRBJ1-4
TGTGCCAGCAGTTACAATGGTAATGAAAAACTGTTTTTT
CASSYNGNEKLFF
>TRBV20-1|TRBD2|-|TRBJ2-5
TGCAGTGCTAGAGCCGCCGGACTAGCTAAAGAGACCCAGTACTTC
CSARAAGLAKETQYF
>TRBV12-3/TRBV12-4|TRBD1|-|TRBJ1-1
TGTGTCAGCAGTCCAAATGACAGGGGCACTGAAGCTTTCTTT
CVSSPNDRGTEAFF
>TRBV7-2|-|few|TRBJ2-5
TGTGCCAGCAGCACAACACCAGGGGATCAGGAGACCCAGTACTTC
CASSTTPGDQETQYF
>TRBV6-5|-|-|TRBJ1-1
TGTGCCAGCAGTTACGCGAGGGGGGTGAACACTGAAGCTTTCTTT
CASSYARGVNTEAFF
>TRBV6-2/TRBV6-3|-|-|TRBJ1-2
TGTGCCAGCACCAACCGGGGGATAGAAGGCTACACCTTC
CASTNRGIEGYTF
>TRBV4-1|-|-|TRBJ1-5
TGCGCCAGCAGCCAAAACCGGGAGCCGGATCAGCCCCAGCATTTT
CASSQNREPDQPQHF
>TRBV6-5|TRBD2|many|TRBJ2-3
TGTGCCAGCAGCTACCTAGCGGGGGGGACAGATACGCAGTATTTT
CASSYLAGGTDTQYF
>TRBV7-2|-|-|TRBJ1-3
TGTGCCAGCAGGCCCAGCGGCTCTGGAAACACCATATATTTT
CASRPSGSGNTIYF
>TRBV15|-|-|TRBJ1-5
TGTGCCACCAGCCTCAGGGTTGATCAGCCCCAGCATTTT
CATSLRVDQPQHF
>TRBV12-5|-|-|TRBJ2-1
TGTGCTAGTGCGACTAGACCCAAGAGTGAGCAGTTCTTC
CASATRPKSEQFF
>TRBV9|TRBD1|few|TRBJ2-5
TGTGCCAGCAGCGCGAGGACAGGGCCCTATGGGGAGCAGTACTTC
CASSARTGPYGEQYF
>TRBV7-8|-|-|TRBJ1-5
TGTGCCAGCGGGCCTGGACAGAATAGCAATCAGCCCCAGCATTTT
CASGPGQNSNQPQHF
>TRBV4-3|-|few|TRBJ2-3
TGCGCCAGCAGCCTTATTGGGGGGCGCACAGATACGCAGTATTTT
CASSLIGGRTDTQYF